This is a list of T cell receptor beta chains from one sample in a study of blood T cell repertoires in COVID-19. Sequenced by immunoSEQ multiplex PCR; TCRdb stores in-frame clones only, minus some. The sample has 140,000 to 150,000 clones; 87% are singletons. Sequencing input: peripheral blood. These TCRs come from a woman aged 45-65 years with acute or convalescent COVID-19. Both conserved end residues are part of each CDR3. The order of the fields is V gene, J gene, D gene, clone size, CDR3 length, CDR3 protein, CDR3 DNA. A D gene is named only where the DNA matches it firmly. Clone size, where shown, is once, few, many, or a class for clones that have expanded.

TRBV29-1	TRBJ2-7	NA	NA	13	CSVDVGATYEQYF	TGCAGCGTTGATGTGGGGGCAACCTACGAGCAGTACTTC
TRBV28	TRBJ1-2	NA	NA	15	CASSSVIGASYGYTF	TGTGCCAGCAGTTCCGTTATAGGGGCTTCCTATGGCTACACCTTC
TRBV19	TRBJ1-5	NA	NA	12	CASSQGGQPQHF	TGTGCCAGTAGTCAGGGTGGACAGCCCCAGCATTTT
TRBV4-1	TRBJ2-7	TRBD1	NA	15	CASSQPRTGRYEQYF	TGCGCCAGCAGCCAACCCCGGACAGGACGATACGAGCAGTACTTC
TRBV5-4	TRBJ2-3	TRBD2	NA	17	CASSPGTRDLSADTQYF	TGTGCCAGCAGTCCCGGGACTAGGGATTTAAGTGCAGATACGCAGTATTTT
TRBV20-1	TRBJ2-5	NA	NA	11	CSARGSETQYF	TGCAGTGCTAGAGGGAGCGAGACCCAGTACTTC
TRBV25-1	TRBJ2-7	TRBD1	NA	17	CASSEYATGGGSYEQYF	TGTGCCAGCAGTGAATATGCCACAGGGGGAGGTTCCTACGAGCAGTACTTC
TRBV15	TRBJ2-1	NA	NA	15	CATSRAQGSYNEQFF	TGTGCCACCAGCAGAGCCCAGGGCTCCTACAATGAGCAGTTCTTC
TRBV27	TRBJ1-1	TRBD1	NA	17	CASSFVGQGARSTEAFF	TGTGCCAGCAGTTTCGTGGGACAGGGGGCGCGGAGTACTGAAGCTTTCTTT
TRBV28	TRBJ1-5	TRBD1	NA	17	CASSLPGTDETYQPQHF	TGTGCCAGCAGTCTCCCCGGGACAGATGAGACTTATCAGCCCCAGCATTTT
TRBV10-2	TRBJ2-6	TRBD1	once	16	CASSEGDRAGANVLTF	TGCGCCAGCAGTGAGGGGGACAGGGCTGGGGCCAACGTCCTGACTTTC
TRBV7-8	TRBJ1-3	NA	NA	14	CASSLTGNGNTIYF	TGTGCCAGCAGCTTAACAGGGAATGGAAACACCATATATTTT
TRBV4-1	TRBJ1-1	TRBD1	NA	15	CASSKGNRGDTEAFF	TGCGCCAGCAGCAAAGGTAACAGGGGCGACACTGAAGCTTTCTTT
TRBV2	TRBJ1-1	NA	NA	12	CASSTGITEAFF	TGTGCCAGCAGCACAGGCATCACTGAAGCTTTCTTT
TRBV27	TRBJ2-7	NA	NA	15	CASSFPGTPTYEQYF	TGTGCCAGCAGTTTCCCCGGGACACCTACCTACGAGCAGTACTTC
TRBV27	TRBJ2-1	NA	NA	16	CASTRPGGVLPSEQFF	TGTGCCAGCACCCGCCCCGGGGGTGTTTTGCCCAGTGAGCAGTTCTTC
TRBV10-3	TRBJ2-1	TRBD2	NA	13	CATRLAGDNEQFF	TGTGCCACCCGACTAGCGGGAGACAATGAGCAGTTCTTC
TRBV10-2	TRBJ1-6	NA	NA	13	CASNRDGNSPLHF	TGCGCCAGCAACAGGGACGGTAATTCACCCCTCCACTTT
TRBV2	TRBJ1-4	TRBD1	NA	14	CASSENRGRGKLFF	TGTGCCAGCAGTGAAAACAGGGGGCGCGGAAAACTGTTTTTT
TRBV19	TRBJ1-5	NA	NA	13	CASSRGFNQPQHF	TGTGCCAGTTCCCGGGGTTTCAATCAGCCCCAGCATTTT
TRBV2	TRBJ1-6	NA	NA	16	CASRESTLLYNSPLHF	TGTGCCAGCAGGGAGTCAACCCTGCTTTATAATTCACCCCTCCACTTT
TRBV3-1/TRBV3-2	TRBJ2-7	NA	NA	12	CASSFTGNEQYF	TGTGCCAGCAGCTTTACAGGGAACGAGCAGTACTTC
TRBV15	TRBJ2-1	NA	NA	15	CATSRGQATYNEQFF	TGTGCCACCAGCAGGGGGCAGGCAACCTACAATGAGCAGTTCTTC
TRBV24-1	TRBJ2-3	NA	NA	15	CATSGGGLSTDTQYF	TGTGCCACCAGTGGCGGGGGCCTTAGCACAGATACGCAGTATTTT
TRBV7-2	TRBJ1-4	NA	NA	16	CASSLARGQPNEKLFF	TGTGCCAGCAGCTTAGCGAGAGGGCAGCCTAATGAAAAACTGTTTTTT
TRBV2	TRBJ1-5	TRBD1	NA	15	CASSPGTVTDQPQHF	TGTGCCAGCAGCCCAGGGACAGTTACCGATCAGCCCCAGCATTTT
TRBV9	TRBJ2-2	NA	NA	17	CASSPDVLGTSTGELFF	TGTGCCAGCAGCCCAGACGTTCTAGGGACAAGCACCGGGGAGCTGTTTTTT
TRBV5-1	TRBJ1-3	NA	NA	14	CASSLAGYGNTIYF	TGCGCCAGCAGCTTGGCAGGGTATGGAAACACCATATATTTT
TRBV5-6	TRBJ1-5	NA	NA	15	CASSLGGYSNQPQHF	TGTGCCAGCAGCTTGGGCGGCTATAGCAATCAGCCCCAGCATTTT
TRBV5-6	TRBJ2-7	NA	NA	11	CASRLQGEQYF	TGTGCCAGCAGACTGCAGGGAGAGCAGTACTTC
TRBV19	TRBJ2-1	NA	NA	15	CASSIGGVSYNEQFF	TGTGCCAGTAGTATAGGGGGGGTCTCCTACAATGAGCAGTTCTTC
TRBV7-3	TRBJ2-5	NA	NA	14	CASSRGLHQETQYF	TGTGCCAGCAGCCGGGGACTTCATCAAGAGACCCAGTACTTC
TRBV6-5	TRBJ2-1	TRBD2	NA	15	CASSYLLAGYNEQFF	TGTGCCAGCAGTTACTTACTAGCGGGATACAATGAGCAGTTCTTC
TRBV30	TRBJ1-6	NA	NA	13	CAWRERDNSPLHF	TGTGCCTGGAGAGAGCGGGATAATTCACCCCTCCACTTT
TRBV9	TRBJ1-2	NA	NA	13	CASSTQRNYGYTF	TGTGCCAGCAGCACACAGAGAAACTATGGCTACACCTTC
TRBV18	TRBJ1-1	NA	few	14	CASSPRGSNTEAFF	TGTGCCAGCTCACCTAGGGGTTCTAACACTGAAGCTTTCTTT
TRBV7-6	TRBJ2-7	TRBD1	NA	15	CASSLRDSSSYEQYF	TGTGCCAGCAGCTTAAGGGACAGTAGCTCCTACGAGCAGTACTTC
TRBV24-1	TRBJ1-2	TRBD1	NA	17	CATSDNRGQGLTYGYTF	TGTGCCACCAGTGACAACCGCGGACAGGGACTTACCTATGGCTACACCTTC
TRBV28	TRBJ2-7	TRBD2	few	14	CATHSGRVVYEQYF	TGTGCCACCCATAGCGGGAGGGTTGTTTACGAGCAGTACTTC
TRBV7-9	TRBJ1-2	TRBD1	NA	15	CASSRGQGANYGYTF	TGTGCCAGCAGCCGAGGACAGGGGGCTAACTATGGCTACACCTTC
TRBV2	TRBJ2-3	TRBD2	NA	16	CASSELGGGPEDTQYF	TGTGCCAGCAGTGAATTGGGCGGGGGGCCGGAAGATACGCAGTATTTT
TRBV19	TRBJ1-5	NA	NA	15	CASSISYYSNQPQHF	TGTGCCAGTAGTATCAGTTATTATAGCAATCAGCCCCAGCATTTT
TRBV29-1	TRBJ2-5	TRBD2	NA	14	CSVFGLAGKETQYF	TGCAGCGTCTTCGGACTAGCGGGGAAAGAGACCCAGTACTTC
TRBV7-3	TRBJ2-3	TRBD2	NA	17	CASSLKLAGDSTDTQYF	TGTGCCAGCAGCTTAAAACTAGCGGGAGATAGCACAGATACGCAGTATTTT